The present entry profiles one TCR beta chain with its context. This CDR3 is also generated by other DNA sequences in the sample. As originally analysed: Estimates of nucleated cell counts were drawn from the amplification of reference gene primers. The assay was immunoSEQ multiplex PCR, and TCRdb's table has in-frame clones only and misses some. The V and J calls and clone size are taken from that table; D and trimming were inferred from the DNA. Of 300,000 to 400,000 clones listed, approximately 87% were seen once; the top ten hold more than 0.85%. Clinical histories supplied by participants themselves formed the basis of cohort assignment. The data were taken from a study of blood T cell repertoires in COVID-19. Study context: Material from acute and convalescent COVID-19 was sourced from the United States, Italy and Spain. Nucleic acid was either cDNA or gDNA, and it came from T cells, B-cell-depleted T cells, or PBMCs.

V was pared by 4 bases and J by 2 bases, with 6 bases of the junction left unmatched. Germline values: CDR1 SGHRS, CDR2 YFSETQ. This CDR3 region has 16 residues. The specimen sequenced was PBMCs or T cells enriched from blood (not recorded which). The clonotype was recovered from a woman aged 30 to 39 with acute COVID-19. This chain uses TRBV5-1 with TRBJ2-3; 11 nucleotides line up with TRBD2. Written as DNA, the CDR3 is TGCGCCAGCAGCCTAGGGACTAGCGGAGACACAGATACGCAGTATTTT. Protein product: CASSLGTSGDTDTQYF.